Presented here are 27 T cell receptor beta chains from one specimen sequenced in a study of cytomegalovirus exposure and HLA in healthy donors. The PCR had 60 Vbeta and 13 Jbeta primers. Sequenced by immunoSEQ multiplex PCR; TCRdb stores in-frame clones only, minus some. The repertoire holds 120,000 or so clones, with 74% as singletons. Sequenced material: PBMCs. Receptor source: a woman aged 45 to 65 in good health and CMV-seropositive.

The chain employs TRBV7-2 and TRBJ2-5, with a possible D match to TRBD1 (6 bases). This CDR3 spans 16 amino acids. Deletions cut 4 bases from V and 5 bases from J, with 20 bases between. Per germline, CDR1 SGHTA and CDR2 FQGNSA. DNA of the CDR3: TGTGCCAGCAGCTACCGACTCAGGGGCCGCGGGGAGACCCAGTACTTC. Its translation is CASSYRLRGRGETQYF.

This clone was seen once. The rearrangement uses TRBV6-1 and TRBJ2-3, with no clear D. Germline assignment: CDR1 MNHNS and CDR2 SASEGT. Trimming pared 6 bases from V and 0 bases from J, leaving 13 bases between. The CDR3 loop spans 15 amino acids. The CDR3, as DNA: TGTGCCAGCAGGCGAATAGTGGGCAGCACAGATACGCAGTATTTT. Amino acid sequence: CASRRIVGSTDTQYF.

The V and J genes are TRBV5-1 and TRBJ2-1; 8 nucleotides line up with TRBD1. This CDR3 contains 15 residues. Germline V gene lookup returns CDR1 SGHRS and CDR2 YFSETQ. V lost 3 bases and J lost 3; bases outside the gene matches: 5. The CDR3 reads CASSSGTGNYNEQFF. The CDR3 bases are TGCGCCAGCAGCTCGGGGACAGGCAACTACAATGAGCAGTTCTTC.

The chain recombines TRBV11-2 with TRBJ2-3; TRBD2 is a possible D gene (5 bases). Trimming removed 5 bases at V and 5 bases at J, with 8 bases between. Germline V CDR1 and CDR2: SGHAT, FQNNGV. The CDR3 covers 12 residues. The CDR3 DNA reads TGTGCCAGCAGCCCAGAGGGAGATACGCAGTATTTT. Translation gives CASSPEGDTQYF.

This clone was picked up a small number of times. V gene TRBV7-9 combines with J gene TRBJ2-2; D uncertain. There are 14 residues in the CDR3. The germline gives CDR1 SEHNR, CDR2 FQNEAQ (reference sequence). Trimming cost V 5 bases and J 7 bases, with 14 bases left between them. The CDR3 DNA reads TGTGCCAGCAGCCGGCAGGCTTATGACGGGGAGCTGTTTTTT. Translation gives CASSRQAYDGELFF.

The V gene is TRBV27, the J gene TRBJ1-2; a weak D match, TRBD1 (5 bases). Germline V CDR1 and CDR2: MNHEY, SMNVEV (reference sequence). The CDR3 totals 13 residues. V shed 6 bases and J shed 4 bases, with 12 bases lying between them. The CDR3 nucleotides read TGTGCCAGCAGCCCCTCAGACAGCTATGGCTACACCTTC. Its translation: CASSPSDSYGYTF.

The chain combines TRBV6-1 with TRBJ1-1, with D possibly TRBD1 on 5 matching bases. The CDR3 runs 14 residues. Germline values: CDR1 MNHNS, CDR2 SASEGT. Trimming cost V 6 bases and J 4 bases, with 15 bases left between them. CDR3 nucleotides: TGTGCCAGCAGGGAGACAGTTCGCGGCACTGAAGCTTTCTTT. It translates to CASRETVRGTEAFF.

V is TRBV7-9 and J is TRBJ1-1; 7 bases agree with TRBD1. The germline V gene has CDR1 SEHNR and CDR2 FQNEAQ (reference sequence). J was trimmed by 5 bases and V by 1 base; bases with no gene match: 7. The CDR3 is 15 residues long. CDR3 protein: CASSLGQGRGTEAFF. CDR3 DNA: TGTGCCAGCAGCTTAGGACAGGGAAGAGGGACTGAAGCTTTCTTT.

V is TRBV7-6 and J is TRBJ2-1; the match to TRBD1 covers 8 bases. The CDR3 sequence is 16 residues long. Germline V gene data show CDR1 as SGHVS and CDR2 as FNYEAQ. Trimming took 1 base from V and 9 from J; bases not matched to a gene: 11. CDR3 DNA sequence: TGTGCCAGCAGCTTAGTTTCGGGACAGGTTATGGCTGAGCAGTTCTTC. This translates into CASSLVSGQVMAEQFF.

This clone was observed once. The chain links TRBV7-9 to TRBJ2-1, with TRBD2 identical over 10 bases. This CDR3 contains 17 residues. The V and J ends lost 1 base and 11 bases, in that order; junction bases with no gene match: 14. Germline values: CDR1 SEHNR, CDR2 FQNEAQ (reference sequence). CDR3 sequence: CASSLDLLAGDPGKQFF. CDR3 DNA sequence: TGTGCCAGCAGCTTAGATCTGCTAGCGGGAGACCCGGGAAAGCAGTTCTTC.

The J gene is TRBJ2-7, the V gene TRBV25-1, with TRBD2 matching 9 bases. V was clipped by 3 bases and J by 5 bases; unmatched bases: 8. This CDR3 is 15 amino acids long. Germline V CDR1 and CDR2: MGHDK, SYGVNS. The CDR3 is CASSDSASGADEQYF. The CDR3 DNA reads TGTGCCAGCAGTGATTCGGCTAGCGGGGCTGACGAGCAGTACTTC.

J is TRBJ2-1 and V is TRBV28, with 13 bases identical to TRBD2. With 5 bases clipped from V and 9 bases from J, the junction kept 7 bases outside the gene matches. The CDR3 is made up of 15 amino acids. Per germline, CDR1 MDHEN and CDR2 SYDVKM. The CDR3 bases are TGTGCCAGCAGTGAACGGACTAGCGGGAGTGCTGAGCAGTTCTTC. This encodes CASSERTSGSAEQFF.

The chain uses TRBV25-1 and TRBJ1-5; tentatively, D is TRBD1 (5 bases). The CDR3 length is 14 residues. V was pared by 6 bases and J by 4 bases, with 13 bases between. Looked up from germline, CDR1 is MGHDK and CDR2 is SYGVNS. CDR3 protein: CASRGTGMNQPQHF. CDR3 nucleotides: TGTGCCAGCAGGGGAACAGGTATGAATCAGCCCCAGCATTTT. Combining the CDR3 with reference TRBV25-1 and TRBJ1-5 gives the whole variable domain EADIYQTPRYLVIGTGKKITLECSQTMGHDKMYWYQQDPGMELHLIHYSYGVNSTEKGDLSSESTVSRIRTEHFPLTLESARPSHTSQYLCASRGTGMNQPQHFGDGTRLSIL.

This rearrangement joins TRBV5-1 to TRBJ2-7; tentatively, D is TRBD1 (5 bases). The germline gives CDR1 SGHRS, CDR2 YFSETQ. CDR3 size: 13 residues. The V end lost 4 bases, the J end lost 5 bases, and 13 bases lay between the germline ends. As DNA, the CDR3 is TGCGCCAGCAGCCCCGTCCCCAGGGACGAGCAGTACTTC. Protein product: CASSPVPRDEQYF.

CDR3 sequence (DNA): TGTGCCAGTAGTATCGCCGGGACAGGGAATTCCTACAATGAGCAGTTCTTC. Protein sequence: CASSIAGTGNSYNEQFF. The chain combines TRBV19 with TRBJ2-1; 9 bases are a match to TRBD1. Germline-derived CDR1 and CDR2 are LNHDA and SQIVND (reference sequence). The CDR3 consists of 17 residues. Trimming took 3 bases from V and 1 from J; bases not matched to a gene: 7.

This rearrangement joins TRBV29-1 to TRBJ1-1; 9 bases are shared with TRBD1. Trimming removed 4 bases from V and 6 bases from J; junction bases left unmatched: 9. The germline V gene encodes CDR1 SQVTM and CDR2 ANQGSEA. This CDR3 contains 14 residues. The CDR3 sequence is CSVGSGTGSPEAFF. The CDR3 DNA is TGCAGCGTTGGATCCGGGACAGGGAGCCCTGAAGCTTTCTTT.

V and J are TRBV4-3 and TRBJ2-3, with 7 bases matching TRBD1. Germline CDR1 reads LGHNA; CDR2 reads YSLEER. CDR3 length equals 15 residues. With V trimmed by 2 bases and J by 1 base, 3 bases remained unmatched. Here the CDR3 reads CASSQSGQGTDTQYF. The DNA of the CDR3 is TGCGCCAGCAGCCAATCCGGACAGGGCACAGATACGCAGTATTTT.

This chain's CDR3 is CASSVDLAATEAFF. The CDR3 DNA reads as TGTGCCAGCAGTGTAGACCTGGCGGCCACTGAAGCTTTCTTT. The chain employs TRBV2 and TRBJ1-1, with D uncertain. This CDR3 contains 14 residues. Trimming stripped 4 bases from V and 4 bases from J, with 13 bases between. Germline V gene sequence: CDR1 SNHLY, CDR2 FYNNEI. Full variable domain (missing parts from reference TRBV2 and TRBJ1-1): EPEVTQTPSHQVTQMGQEVILRCVPISNHLYFYWYRQILGQKVEFLVSFYNNEISEKSEIFDDQFSVERPDGSNFTLKIRSTKLEDSAMYFCASSVDLAATEAFFGQGTRLTVV.

V is TRBV19 and J is TRBJ2-7; tentative D call: TRBD1 (6 bases). Germline CDR1 and CDR2: LNHDA and SQIVND (reference sequence). The V end was cut by 6 bases, the J end by 0 bases, with 12 bases between. The CDR3 runs to 14 residues. The CDR3 sequence: CASRRTVSSYEQYF. The DNA for the CDR3 is TGTGCCAGTAGGAGGACAGTTAGCTCCTACGAGCAGTACTTC. Full variable domain (remainder filled in from reference TRBV19 and TRBJ2-7): DGGITQSPKYLFRKEGQNVTLSCEQNLNHDAMYWYRQDPGQGLRLIYYSQIVNDFQKGDIAEGYSVSREKKESFPLTVTSAQKNPTAFYLCASRRTVSSYEQYFGPGTRLTVT.

The rearrangement uses TRBV4-3 and TRBJ2-1; 10 bases are a match to TRBD2. The CDR3 covers 17 residues. Unmatched junction bases numbered 14, after V lost 3 bases and J lost 9 bases. The germline gives CDR1 LGHNA, CDR2 YSLEER. CDR3 nucleotide sequence: TGCGCCAGCAGCCAGACACCGGGACTAGCGAGAGGGGGTGAGCAGTTCTTC. Its protein product is CASSQTPGLARGGEQFF.

The chain has TRBV7-9 and TRBJ2-5; no clear D. CDR1 and CDR2 (germline): SEHNR, FQNEAQ (reference sequence). V shed 1 base and J shed 3 bases, with 6 bases lying between them. The CDR3 contains 13 residues. The CDR3 spells CASSLGEKETQYF. DNA of the CDR3: TGTGCCAGCAGCTTAGGAGAAAAAGAGACCCAGTACTTC.

J is TRBJ2-7 and V is TRBV6-5; D remains unclear. V lost 2 bases, J lost 4 bases, and 3 bases lay in between. Germline V gives CDR1 MNHEY, CDR2 SVGAGI. The CDR3 covers 11 residues. The CDR3 DNA follows: TGTGCCAGCAGTTACGAGTACGAGCAGTACTTC. Translation gives CASSYEYEQYF.

V and J are TRBV19 and TRBJ2-7, with 7 bases aligning to TRBD1. The CDR3 covers 13 residues. After removal of 5 bases from V and 3 bases from J, the junction contained 4 bases not matched to a gene. The germline V gene has CDR1 LNHDA and CDR2 SQIVND (reference sequence). Here the CDR3 reads CASSSGQDYEQYF. The CDR3 region has the DNA TGTGCCAGTAGTTCAGGACAGGACTACGAGCAGTACTTC.

The CDR3 region is CAWSVGYNQPQHF. The CDR3 nucleotides read TGTGCCTGGAGTGTCGGGTACAATCAGCCCCAGCATTTT. The chain combines TRBV30 with TRBJ1-5; D is ambiguous. Germline lookup yields CDR1 GTSNPN and CDR2 SVGIG (reference sequence). V was cut by 0 bases and J by 3 bases, with 6 bases left in between. The length of the CDR3 is 13 residues.

The chain couples TRBV6-1 to TRBJ1-1; D unresolved. The CDR3 contains 12 residues. V was pared by 7 bases and J by 3 bases, with 9 bases between. The germline V gene encodes CDR1 MNHNS and CDR2 SASEGT. The CDR3 loop is CASTPSYTEAFF. Here the CDR3 DNA reads TGTGCCAGCACCCCCAGTTACACTGAAGCTTTCTTT.

V usage is TRBV7-2 and J usage is TRBJ1-1; TRBD1 aligns across 8 bases. V lost 6 bases and J lost 1; bases outside the gene matches: 4. The germline CDR1 and CDR2 sequences are SGHTA and FQGNSA. The length of the CDR3 is 14 residues. The CDR3 DNA is TGTGCCAGCAGTAGGACAGGGCCGAACACTGAAGCTTTCTTT. Protein sequence: CASSRTGPNTEAFF.

The CDR3 sequence: CASSVGGPANYGYTF. The CDR3 coding sequence is TGTGCCAGCAGTGTCGGGGGGCCGGCTAACTATGGCTACACCTTC. V gene TRBV28 combines with J gene TRBJ1-2, with D tentatively TRBD1 (6 bases). This CDR3 is built from 15 residues. The ends were cut back, 5 bases at V and 0 bases at J, with 13 bases in the middle. Germline assignment: CDR1 MDHEN and CDR2 SYDVKM.